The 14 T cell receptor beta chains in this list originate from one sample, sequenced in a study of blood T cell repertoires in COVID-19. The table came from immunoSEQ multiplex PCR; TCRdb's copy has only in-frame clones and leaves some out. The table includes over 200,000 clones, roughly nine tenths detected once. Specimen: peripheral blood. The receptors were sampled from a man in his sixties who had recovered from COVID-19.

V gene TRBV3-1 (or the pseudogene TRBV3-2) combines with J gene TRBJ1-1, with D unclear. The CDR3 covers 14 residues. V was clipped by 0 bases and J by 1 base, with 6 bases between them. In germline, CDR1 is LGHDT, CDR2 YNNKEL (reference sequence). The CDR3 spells CASSQDSGNTEAFF. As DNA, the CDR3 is TGTGCCAGCAGCCAAGATTCAGGGAACACTGAAGCTTTCTTT.

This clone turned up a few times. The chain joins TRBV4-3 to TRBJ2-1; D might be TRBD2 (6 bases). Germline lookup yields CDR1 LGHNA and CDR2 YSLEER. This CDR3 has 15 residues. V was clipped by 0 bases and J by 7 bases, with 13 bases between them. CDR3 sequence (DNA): TGCGCCAGCAGCCAAGAAGTGGAGGGGAGGAATGAGCAGTTCTTC. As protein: CASSQEVEGRNEQFF.

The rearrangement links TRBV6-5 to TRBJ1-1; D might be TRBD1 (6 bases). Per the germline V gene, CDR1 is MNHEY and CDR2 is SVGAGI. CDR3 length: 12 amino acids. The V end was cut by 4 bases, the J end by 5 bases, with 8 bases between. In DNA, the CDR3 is TGTGCCAGCAGTTTCACAGGGACTGAAGCTTTCTTT. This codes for CASSFTGTEAFF.

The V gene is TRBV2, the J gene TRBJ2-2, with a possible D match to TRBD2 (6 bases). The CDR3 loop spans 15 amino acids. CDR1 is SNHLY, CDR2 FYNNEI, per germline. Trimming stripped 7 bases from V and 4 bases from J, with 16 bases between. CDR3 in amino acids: CASKAEGLVTGELFF. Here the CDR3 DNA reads TGTGCCAGCAAGGCGGAGGGCTTGGTCACCGGGGAGCTGTTTTTT.

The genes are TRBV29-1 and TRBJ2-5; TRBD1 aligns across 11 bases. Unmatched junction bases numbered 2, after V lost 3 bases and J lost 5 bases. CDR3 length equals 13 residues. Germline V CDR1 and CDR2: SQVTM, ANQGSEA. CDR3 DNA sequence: TGCAGCGTTGAGGGACAGGGGGTTGAGACCCAGTACTTC. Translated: CSVEGQGVETQYF.

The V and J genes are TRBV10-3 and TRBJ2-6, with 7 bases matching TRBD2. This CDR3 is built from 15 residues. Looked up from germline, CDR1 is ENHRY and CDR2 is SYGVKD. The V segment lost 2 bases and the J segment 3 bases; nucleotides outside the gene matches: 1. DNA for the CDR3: TGTGCCATCAGTGAGGGGGGGGTTGGGGCCAACGTCCTGACTTTC. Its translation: CAISEGGVGANVLTF.

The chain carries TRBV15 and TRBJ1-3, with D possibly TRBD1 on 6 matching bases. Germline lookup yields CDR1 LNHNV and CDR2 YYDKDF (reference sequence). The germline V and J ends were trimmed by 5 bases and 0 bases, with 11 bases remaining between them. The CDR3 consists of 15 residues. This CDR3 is CATSPDRHSGNTIYF. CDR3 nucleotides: TGTGCCACCAGCCCAGACAGGCACTCTGGAAACACCATATATTTT. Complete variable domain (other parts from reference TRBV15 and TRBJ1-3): DAMVIQNPRYQVTQFGKPVTLSCSQTLNHNVMYWYQQKSSQAPKLLFHYYDKDFNNEADTPDNFQSRRPNTSFCFLDIRSPGLGDTAMYLCATSPDRHSGNTIYFGEGSWLTVV.

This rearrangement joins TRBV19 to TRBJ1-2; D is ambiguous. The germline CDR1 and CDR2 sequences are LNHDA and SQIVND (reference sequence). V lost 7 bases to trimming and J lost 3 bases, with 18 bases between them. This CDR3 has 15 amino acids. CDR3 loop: CASTPSPQLHYGYTF. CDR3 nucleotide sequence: TGTGCCAGTACCCCGTCCCCACAGCTTCACTATGGCTACACCTTC.

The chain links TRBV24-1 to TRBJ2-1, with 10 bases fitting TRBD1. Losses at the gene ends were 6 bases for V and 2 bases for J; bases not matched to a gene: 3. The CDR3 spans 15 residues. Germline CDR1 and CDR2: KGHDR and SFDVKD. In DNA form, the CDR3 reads TGTGCCACCAGTTCGACAGGGGGCACCTACAATGAGCAGTTCTTC. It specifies CATSSTGGTYNEQFF.

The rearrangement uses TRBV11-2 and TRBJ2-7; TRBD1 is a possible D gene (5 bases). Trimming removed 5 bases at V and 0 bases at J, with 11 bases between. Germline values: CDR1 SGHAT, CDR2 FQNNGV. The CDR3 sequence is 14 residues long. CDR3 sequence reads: CASSQATASYEQYF. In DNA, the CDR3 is TGTGCCAGCAGCCAGGCGACAGCCTCCTACGAGCAGTACTTC.

The CDR3 nucleotides are TGTGCCAGCACTTCCAGGTCAGGGGGAAATCAGCCCCAGCATTTT. It specifies CASTSRSGGNQPQHF. The J gene is TRBJ1-5, the V gene TRBV2, with 7 bases matching TRBD1. Looked up from germline, CDR1 is SNHLY and CDR2 is FYNNEI. The CDR3 length is 15 residues. The ends lost 7 bases at V and 4 bases at J; junction bases unmatched: 10.

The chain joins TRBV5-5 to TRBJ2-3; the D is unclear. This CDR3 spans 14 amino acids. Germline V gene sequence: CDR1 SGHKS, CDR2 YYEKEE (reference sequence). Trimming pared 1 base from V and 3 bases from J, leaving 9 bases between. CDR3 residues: CASSLLQITDTQYF. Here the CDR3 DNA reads TGTGCCAGCAGCTTGTTACAGATTACAGATACGCAGTATTTT.

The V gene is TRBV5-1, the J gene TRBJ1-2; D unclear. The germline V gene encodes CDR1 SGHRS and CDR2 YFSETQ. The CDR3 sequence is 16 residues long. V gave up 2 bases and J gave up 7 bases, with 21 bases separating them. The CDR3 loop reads CASSLRPGAAEGGYTF. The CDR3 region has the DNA TGCGCCAGCAGCTTACGCCCTGGAGCGGCGGAGGGTGGCTACACCTTC.

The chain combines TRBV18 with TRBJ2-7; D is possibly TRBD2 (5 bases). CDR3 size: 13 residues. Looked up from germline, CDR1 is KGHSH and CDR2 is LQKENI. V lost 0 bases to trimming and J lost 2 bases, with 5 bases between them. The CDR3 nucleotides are TGTGCCAGCTCACCACCGAGGGCCTACGAGCAGTACTTC. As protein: CASSPPRAYEQYF.